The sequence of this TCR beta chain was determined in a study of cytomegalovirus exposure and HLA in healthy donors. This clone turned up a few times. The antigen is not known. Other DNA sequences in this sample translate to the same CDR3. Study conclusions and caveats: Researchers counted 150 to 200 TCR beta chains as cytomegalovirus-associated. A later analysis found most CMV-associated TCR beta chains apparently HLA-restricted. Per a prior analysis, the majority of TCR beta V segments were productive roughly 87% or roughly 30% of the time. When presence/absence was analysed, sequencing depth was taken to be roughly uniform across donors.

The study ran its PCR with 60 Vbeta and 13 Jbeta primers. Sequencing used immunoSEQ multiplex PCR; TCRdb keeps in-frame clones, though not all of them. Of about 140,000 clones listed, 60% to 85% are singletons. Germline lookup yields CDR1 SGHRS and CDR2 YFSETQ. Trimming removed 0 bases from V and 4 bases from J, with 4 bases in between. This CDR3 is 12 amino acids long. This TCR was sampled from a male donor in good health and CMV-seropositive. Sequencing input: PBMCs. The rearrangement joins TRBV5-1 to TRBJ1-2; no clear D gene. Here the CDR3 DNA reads TGCGCCAGCAGCTTGGTCGGCTATGGCTACACCTTC. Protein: CASSLVGYGYTF.